The source of this T cell receptor beta chain is a study of radiation and T cells in renal cell carcinoma. Noted treatment: treatment-naive control, cytoreductive nephrectomy. Controls were unirradiated tumors from treatment-naive cytoreductive nephrectomy patients. This renal cell carcinoma was of the clear cell type. Control tumors came from a few females and around eleven males, aged 40 to 82. TCRdb's table, derived via immunoSEQ multiplex PCR, lists solely in-frame clones and lacks some. The table includes some 16,000 clones, about three fifths detected once. In this sample, this clone is medium-sized. The antigen is unknown. The V gene's germline CDR1 is SQVTM and CDR2 ANQGSEA. This CDR3 has 14 amino acids. J lost 5 bases, V lost 7 bases, and 4 bases had no gene match. Study-level results: Dominant CDR3 motifs were more common in irradiated tumors than controls.

The TCR sequence derives from a man aged 50-59 years with renal cell carcinoma. V usage is TRBV29-1 and J usage is TRBJ2-2; 13 nucleotides match TRBD2. Sequencing was performed on tumor tissue, taken from a patient whose treatment was nephrectomy without radiotherapy. The CDR3 protein is CSARLAGGTGELFF. The DNA for the CDR3 is TGCAGCGCCCGACTAGCGGGGGGAACCGGGGAGCTGTTTTTT.